Listed below are T cell receptor beta chains from one sample, sequenced in a study of cytomegalovirus exposure and HLA in healthy donors. TCRdb keeps only in-frame clones here, not all; method: immunoSEQ multiplex PCR. The data show 120,000 or so clones, under 85% seen once. The sequenced material came from PBMCs. The origin of the receptors is a man aged 30-40 years in good health and CMV-seropositive. CDR3s include the opening cysteine and the closing phenylalanine or tryptophan. The order of the fields is V gene, D gene, J gene, clone size, CDR3 protein, CDR3 DNA. The D gene is left open where the match is weak. Clone size, where shown, is once, few, many, or a class for clones that have expanded.

>TRBV5-1|NA|TRBJ1-2|NA
CASSGEQDGNYGYTF
TGCGCCAGCAGCGGCGAACAGGACGGCAACTATGGCTACACCTTC
>TRBV7-2|NA|TRBJ2-3|NA
CASSIEGSDTQYF
TGTGCCAGCAGCATCGAGGGTTCAGATACGCAGTATTTT
>TRBV19|NA|TRBJ2-7|NA
CASSPSSGQPTYEQYF
TGTGCCAGTAGTCCCTCATCCGGACAGCCCACCTACGAGCAGTACTTC
>TRBV27|NA|TRBJ2-7|NA
CASSSPAYEQYF
TGTGCCAGCAGTTCGCCGGCCTACGAGCAGTACTTC
>TRBV18|NA|TRBJ1-2|NA
CASSPPGGNDGYTF
TGTGCCAGCTCACCACCAGGGGGAAATGATGGCTACACCTTC
>TRBV11-3|NA|TRBJ2-7|few
CASGRRGREQYF
TGTGCCAGCGGCCGTAGGGGTCGGGAGCAGTACTTC
>TRBV6-4|NA|TRBJ2-7|NA
CASSLRKKGDYEQYF
TGTGCCAGCAGCCTAAGGAAAAAGGGGGACTACGAGCAGTACTTC
>TRBV2|TRBD1|TRBJ1-5|NA
CASSPDRGGSQPQHF
TGTGCCAGCAGCCCAGACAGGGGAGGAAGTCAGCCCCAGCATTTT
>TRBV7-2|NA|TRBJ2-4|NA
CASSLSGRNIQYF
TGTGCCAGCAGCTTATCTGGGCGTAACATTCAGTACTTC
>TRBV7-8|NA|TRBJ1-3|NA
CASSLTGNSGNTIYF
TGTGCCAGCAGCTTGACCGGGAACTCTGGAAACACCATATATTTT
>TRBV29-1|TRBD1|TRBJ2-1|NA
CSVEQGADNEQFF
TGCAGCGTTGAACAGGGGGCCGACAATGAGCAGTTCTTC
>TRBV18|NA|TRBJ2-5|NA
CASSLSSRAGAQETQYF
TGTGCCAGCTCACTAAGCTCCAGGGCGGGGGCCCAGGAGACCCAGTACTTC